This TCR beta chain was identified during a study of HIV-infected patients and healthy controls. Via MiXCR, TCRdb re-called the 5' RACE reads, giving one row per CDR3 protein. The table shows roughly 68,000 distinct CDR3 sequences, with 15% to 20% occurring only once. The length of the CDR3 is 16 residues. V lost 6 bases, J lost 0 bases, and 8 bases stayed unmatched. The sequencing input was CD4+ T cells from blood. The sequence was obtained from a human donor in good health. J is TRBJ2-1 and V is TRBV23-1; 7 nucleotides agree with TRBD1. TRBV23-1 is assigned to the ORF class and has an uncertain function. As DNA, the CDR3 is TGCGCCAGCAGGCAGAAAGGGACAGACTCCTACAATGAGCAGTTCTTC. As protein: CASRQKGTDSYNEQFF.